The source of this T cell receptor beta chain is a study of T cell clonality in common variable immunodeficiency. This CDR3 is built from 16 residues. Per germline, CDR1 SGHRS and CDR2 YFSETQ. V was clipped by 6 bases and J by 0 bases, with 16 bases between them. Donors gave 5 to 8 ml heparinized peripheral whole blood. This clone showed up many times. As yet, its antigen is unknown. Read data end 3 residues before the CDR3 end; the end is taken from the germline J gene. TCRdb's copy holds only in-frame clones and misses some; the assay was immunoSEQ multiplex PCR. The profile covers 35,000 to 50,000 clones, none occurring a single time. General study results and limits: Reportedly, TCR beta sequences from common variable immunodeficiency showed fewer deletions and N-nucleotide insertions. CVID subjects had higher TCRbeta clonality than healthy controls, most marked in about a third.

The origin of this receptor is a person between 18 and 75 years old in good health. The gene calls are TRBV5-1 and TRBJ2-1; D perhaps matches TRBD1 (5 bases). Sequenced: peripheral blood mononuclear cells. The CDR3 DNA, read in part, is TGCGCCAGCACTCTTCAGGGCGCCCTCTCCTACAATGAG. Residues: CASTLQGALSYNE. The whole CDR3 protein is CASTLQGALSYNEQFF.